One and the same sample provided the 28 T cell receptor beta chains below, sequenced in a study of post-analysis software for immune sequencing data. General observations from the study: Relative to controls, patients had five TRBV segments at higher frequency, with TRBV5-6, TRBV5-1 and TRBV20-1 among these.

For these TCRs, the target antigens are not known. Built from TCR beta cDNA, the libraries had unique molecular identifiers in them. In TCRdb, the PCR reads were re-called with MiXCR into one record per CDR3 protein. The sample gives under 200,000 distinct CDR3 sequences, approximately 28% of which show up once; approximately 3.6% is in the top ten. Sequencing was performed on blood. The receptors come from a girl aged 2-17 years with multiple sclerosis.

To note about this clonotype: A much larger clone differs by one base, so this may be a read error. The conserved phenylalanine or tryptophan is not found at the CDR3 terminus, so this likely reflects a read error. V and J are TRBV5-1 and TRBJ2-4; TRBD1 agrees at 8 bases. With 4 bases clipped from V and 0 bases from J, the junction kept 6 bases outside the gene matches. In germline, CDR1 is SGHRS, CDR2 YFSETQ. This CDR3 region has 16 residues. The DNA of the CDR3 is TGCGCCAGCAGCCTGACAGGGGCCAGAGCCAAAAACATTCAGTACCTC. Amino acids: CASSLTGARAKNIQYL.

V usage is TRBV12-3 or TRBV12-4 and J usage is TRBJ1-4; maybe TRBD1 (6 bases). This CDR3 comprises 15 residues. V was clipped by 4 bases and J by 5 bases, with 14 bases between them. The CDR3 DNA follows: TGTGCCAGCAGTTCAACGGGGGGGCTGAATGAAAAACTGTTTTTT. It specifies CASSSTGGLNEKLFF.

This chain connects TRBV11-3 to TRBJ2-3; D may be TRBD2 (6 bases). CDR1 is SGHNT, CDR2 YENEEA, per germline. This CDR3 is 15 amino acids long. The ends were cut back, 6 bases at V and 9 bases at J, with 22 bases in the middle. The CDR3: CASSQTGTGESTQYF. Here the CDR3 DNA reads TGTGCCAGCAGTCAAACCGGGACTGGCGAGTCGACGCAGTATTTT.

This clonotype was picked up one time. The junction and the germline gene differ at one end; a read error may be behind it. This sequence joins TRBV20-1 and TRBJ1-1, with D perhaps matching TRBD1 (5 bases). The CDR3 loop spans 14 amino acids. CDR1 is DFQATT, CDR2 SNEGSKA, per germline (reference sequence). The DNA for the CDR3 is TGCAGTACTAGACTCGGGACGGTGAACACTGAAGCTTTCTTT. Translation: CSTRLGTVNTEAFF.

This clonotype was recorded a few times. The chain combines TRBV28 with TRBJ2-5; 15 nucleotides match TRBD2. The germline gives CDR1 MDHEN, CDR2 SYDVKM. This CDR3 spans 19 amino acids. V shed 5 bases and J 2 bases; nucleotides not matched to a gene: 12. The CDR3 DNA sequence: TGTGCCAGCAGTATCCACCGGACTAGCGGGAGGGTCGGTCAAGAGACCCAGTACTTC. Its translation is CASSIHRTSGRVGQETQYF.

This clonotype was found once. The chain is built from TRBV12-3 or TRBV12-4 and TRBJ1-6; D remains unclear. Trimming shortened V by 3 bases and J by 6 bases, and 9 bases separated the two germline ends. This CDR3 region has 14 residues. Here the CDR3 reads CASSFGQVNSPLHF. CDR3 sequence (DNA): TGTGCCAGCAGTTTTGGGCAGGTTAATTCACCCCTCCACTTT.

The chain has TRBV3-1 and TRBJ2-7; 9 bases are shared with TRBD1. This CDR3 comprises 14 residues. Germline CDR1 reads LGHDT; CDR2 reads YNNKEL (reference sequence). After removal of 6 bases from V and 5 bases from J, the junction contained 8 bases not matched to a gene. As DNA, the CDR3 is TGTGCCAGCAGACACCGGGACAGGGACCACGAGCAGTACTTC. Translating gives CASRHRDRDHEQYF.

This clonotype was seen many times. The chain carries TRBV28 and TRBJ1-2; D is unresolved. This CDR3 comprises 16 residues. The V end was cut by 3 bases, the J end by 5 bases, with 19 bases between. The germline CDR1 and CDR2 sequences are MDHEN and SYDVKM. The chain's CDR3 is CASSFPATVRVYGYTF. CDR3 sequence (DNA): TGTGCCAGCAGTTTCCCCGCAACTGTAAGGGTTTATGGCTACACCTTC.

Many counts were recorded for this clonotype. The chain employs TRBV6-6 and TRBJ2-1; 9 nucleotides agree with TRBD1. The J segment lost 2 bases and the V segment lost 0 bases, leaving 11 bases of the junction unmatched. Germline V gene lookup returns CDR1 MNHNY and CDR2 SVGAGI (reference sequence). This CDR3 contains 19 residues. The CDR3 DNA follows: TGTGCCAGCAGTTACTCGGAAGAGGGGGGGACAGGGCCCTACAATGAGCAGTTCTTC. Translated: CASSYSEEGGTGPYNEQFF.

This clonotype has at least ten counts. This sequence joins TRBV29-1 and TRBJ2-7; D is possibly TRBD1 (5 bases). This CDR3 has 11 amino acids. V lost 3 bases and J lost 4, with 7 bases in between. CDR1 is SQVTM, CDR2 ANQGSEA, per germline. CDR3 protein: CSVEGQYEQYF. As DNA, the CDR3 is TGCAGCGTTGAGGGGCAGTACGAGCAGTACTTC.

This clonotype turned up a few times. Compared with germline, one end of the junction differs, possibly owing to a read error. The gene calls are TRBV12-3 or TRBV12-4 and TRBJ2-1, with TRBD2 identical over 7 bases. The CDR3 is 14 amino acids. In DNA, the CDR3 is TGTGTCAGCAGTCCCCTTGGGGGGGGTGAGACCCAGTTCTTC. The encoded protein is CVSSPLGGGETQFF.

The rearrangement links TRBV12-3 or TRBV12-4 to TRBJ1-1, with D unresolved. There are 16 residues in the CDR3. V lost 2 bases and J lost 0, with 13 bases in between. The CDR3 DNA reads as TGTGCCAGCAGTTTATCCGCCCCGGCTATGAACACTGAAGCTTTCTTT. Amino acids: CASSLSAPAMNTEAFF.

This clonotype appeared many times. J is TRBJ2-3 and V is TRBV15; 14 nucleotides match TRBD2. J gave up 1 base and V 5 bases, and 8 bases lay outside the gene matches. CDR1 LNHNV and CDR2 YYDKDF come from the germline V gene (reference sequence). This CDR3 region has 18 residues. CDR3 in amino acids: CATSRARTSGGRTDTQYF. Written as DNA, the CDR3 is TGTGCCACCAGCCGAGCCAGGACTAGCGGGGGGCGCACAGATACGCAGTATTTT.

The rearrangement uses TRBV7-9 and TRBJ1-1; tentative D call: TRBD1 (6 bases). Trimming shortened V by 2 bases and J by 4 bases, and 11 bases separated the two germline ends. CDR3 length: 14 amino acids. The germline V gene encodes CDR1 SEHNR and CDR2 FQNEAQ (reference sequence). CDR3 sequence: CASSLSVGGTEAFF. In DNA, the CDR3 is TGTGCCAGCAGCTTAAGTGTAGGGGGCACTGAAGCTTTCTTT.

The V and J genes are TRBV19 and TRBJ1-2, with TRBD1 matching 8 bases. Trimming removed 8 bases from V and 4 bases from J; junction bases left unmatched: 3. Germline values: CDR1 LNHDA, CDR2 SQIVND (reference sequence). CDR3 size: 12 residues. The DNA for the CDR3 is TGTGCCAGTGGGACAGGTTCCTATGGCTACACCTTC. This codes for CASGTGSYGYTF.

Note on this clonotype: Just one base apart from a much larger clone, this may be a read error. This chain connects TRBV7-9 to TRBJ2-1; TRBD1 aligns across 9 bases. CDR1 is SEHNR and CDR2 is FQNEAQ in the germline V gene (reference sequence). The CDR3 extends over 11 amino acids. CDR3 in amino acids: CTSSGGTGLFF. Written as DNA, the CDR3 is TGTACCAGCAGCGGAGGGACAGGGCTGTTCTTC. Together with reference TRBV7-9 and TRBJ2-1, the CDR3 gives the full variable domain: DTGVSQNPRHKITKRGQNVTFRCDPISEHNRLYWYRQTLGQGPEFLTYFQNEAQLEKSRLLSDRFSAERPKGSFSTLEIQRTEQGDSAMYLCTSSGGTGLFFGPGTRLTVL.

The V gene is TRBV18, the J gene TRBJ2-1; 7 bases line up with TRBD1. In germline, CDR1 is KGHSH, CDR2 LQKENI. V shed 4 bases and J 6 bases; nucleotides not matched to a gene: 6. The CDR3 has 14 amino acids. For the CDR3, the DNA is TGTGCCAGCTCACGGCCGGACAGGTCCAATGAGCAGTTCTTC. This codes for CASSRPDRSNEQFF.

Many counts were recorded for this clonotype. The chain joins TRBV20-1 to TRBJ1-1; D is undetermined. V lost 1 base and J 2 bases, leaving 14 bases between the germline ends. The V gene's germline CDR1 is DFQATT and CDR2 SNEGSKA (reference sequence). This CDR3 is 15 amino acids long. CDR3 in amino acids: CSARAPGIINTEAFF. CDR3 sequence (DNA): TGCAGTGCTAGAGCCCCAGGAATCATCAACACTGAAGCTTTCTTT.

The chain employs TRBV10-2 and TRBJ1-4; D unclear. CDR3 length: 16 residues. Germline V gene data show CDR1 as WSHSY and CDR2 as SAAADI. The V gene lost 0 bases and the J gene lost 8 bases, with 16 bases spanning the gap. The CDR3 DNA reads TGCGCCAGCAGTGAGTCCCCGGGCCACGCTGGGGAAAAACTGTTTTTT. Residues: CASSESPGHAGEKLFF.

The gene calls are TRBV6-6 and TRBJ1-2; TRBD1 might be the D (5 bases). In germline, CDR1 is MNHNY, CDR2 SVGAGI (reference sequence). The CDR3 runs 14 residues. V lost 4 bases and J lost 7, with 16 bases in between. CDR3 residues: CASSSGRGWRGYTF. Here the CDR3 DNA reads TGTGCCAGCAGTTCCGGACGGGGCTGGCGTGGCTACACCTTC.

This clonotype is a singleton in its sample. J is TRBJ2-1 and V is TRBV6-2 or TRBV6-3; D is undetermined. Germline V CDR1 and CDR2: MNHEY, SVGEGT. Trimming cost V 9 bases and J 3 bases, with 18 bases left between them. The CDR3 runs to 15 residues. DNA for the CDR3: TGTGCCAGTGGGTCTAGAGGACGGGTCTACAATGAGCAGTTCTTC. Its protein is CASGSRGRVYNEQFF.

Concerning this clonotype itself: This could be a read error, since a much larger clone is one nucleotide away. This sequence joins TRBV6-5 and TRBJ2-7; possibly TRBD1 for D (6 bases). Germline assignment: CDR1 MNHEY and CDR2 SVGAGI. Between the trimmed V and J ends, which lost 4 bases and 2 bases, there was a span of 12 bases. The CDR3 has 14 residues. The CDR3, as DNA: TGTGCCAGCAGTTTCAAGGGGGTGGCCTACGAGCAGTACTTC. This codes for CASSFKGVAYEQYF.

At least ten counts were recorded for this clonotype. The chain uses TRBV4-1 and TRBJ2-5; 14 bases map to TRBD2. This CDR3 contains 16 residues. Unmatched junction bases numbered 8, after V lost 6 bases and J lost 5 bases. From germline, CDR1 is MGHRA and CDR2 YSYEKL. The CDR3 DNA reads as TGCGCCAGCAGTCAAAAGACTAGCGGGGGGGCGGAGACCCAGTACTTC. Amino acid sequence: CASSQKTSGGAETQYF.

This clonotype has more than one count but fewer than ten. The chain has TRBV5-1 and TRBJ2-1, with TRBD2 matching over 9 bases. V shed 3 bases and J 0 bases; nucleotides not matched to a gene: 7. Germline V gene lookup returns CDR1 SGHRS and CDR2 YFSETQ. The CDR3 is 17 amino acids. For the CDR3, the DNA is TGCGCCAGCAGCTGGGGGCTAGCGGGGAGCTCCTACAATGAGCAGTTCTTC. This translates into CASSWGLAGSSYNEQFF.

This clonotype was found many times. CDR3 sequence: CSAINAYEQYF. The CDR3 DNA reads as TGCAGTGCTATTAACGCCTACGAGCAGTACTTC. The chain recombines TRBV20-1 with TRBJ2-7, with D unresolved. Trimming cost V 4 bases and J 2 bases, with 6 bases left between them. Germline V lookup: CDR1 DFQATT, CDR2 SNEGSKA (reference sequence). The CDR3 extends over 11 amino acids.

This chain connects TRBV28 to TRBJ2-2, with D perhaps matching TRBD1 (5 bases). The V end lost 5 bases, the J end lost 1 base, and 5 bases lay between the germline ends. This CDR3 spans 13 amino acids. In germline, CDR1 is MDHEN, CDR2 SYDVKM. The CDR3 DNA sequence: TGTGCCAGCAGTGGACAGAACACCGGGGAGCTGTTTTTT. Translation: CASSGQNTGELFF.

The chain couples TRBV10-3 to TRBJ2-5; D possibly corresponds to TRBD2 (5 bases). This CDR3 is built from 13 residues. Trimming took 3 bases from V and 5 from J, leaving 10 bases between them. Germline CDR1 reads ENHRY; CDR2 reads SYGVKD. CDR3: CAISERGFETQYF. The CDR3 DNA reads as TGTGCCATCAGTGAACGGGGTTTCGAGACCCAGTACTTC.

This clonotype appeared a few times. V gene TRBV28 combines with J gene TRBJ1-1; D not certain. The germline gives CDR1 MDHEN, CDR2 SYDVKM. This CDR3 spans 17 amino acids. With 3 bases removed from V and 3 bases from J, the gap between germline ends came to 20 bases. The CDR3 nucleotides are TGTGCCAGCAGTTTCTACGGGAGAGTGGTATCGGACACTGAAGCTTTCTTT. It translates to CASSFYGRVVSDTEAFF.